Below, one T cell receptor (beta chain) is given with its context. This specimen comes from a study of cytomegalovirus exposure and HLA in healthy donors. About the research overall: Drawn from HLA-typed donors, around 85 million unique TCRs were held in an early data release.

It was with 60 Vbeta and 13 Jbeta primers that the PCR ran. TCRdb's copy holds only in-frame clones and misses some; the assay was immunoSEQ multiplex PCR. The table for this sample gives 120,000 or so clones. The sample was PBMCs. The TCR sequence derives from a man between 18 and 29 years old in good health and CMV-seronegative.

CDR3 bases: TGTGCCAGCAGCGAGCCCGCTGGACAGGGAGTCGACTATGGCTACACCTTC. Its translation is CASSEPAGQGVDYGYTF. The V gene is TRBV9, the J gene TRBJ1-2; 8 bases agree with TRBD1. The CDR3 totals 17 residues. CDR1 SGDLS and CDR2 YYNGEE come from the germline V gene. Trimming at V came to 3 bases and at J to 3 bases, leaving 13 bases not matched to a gene.